The present entry profiles one TCR beta chain with its context. This sample was included in a study of CD8 T cells in ankylosing spondylitis. TCRdb re-derived calls from the 5' RACE reads in MiXCR, one entry per CDR3 protein. Of about 360,000 distinct CDR3 sequences in the sample, 20% to 25% were seen once. Trimming removed 4 bases at V and 0 bases at J, with 13 bases between. The CDR3 runs to 16 residues. Germline V gives CDR1 LGHDT, CDR2 YNNKEL (reference sequence). This clonotype originated in a male donor with ankylosing spondylitis or in good health (not recorded which). This chain links TRBV3-1 with TRBJ2-1; the D is unclear. The sequencing sample was made of blood, either unsorted or a sorted T cell fraction (not recorded which). CDR3 sequence (DNA): TGTGCCAGCAGCCTTTCTCATTTCAGCTCCTACAATGAGCAGTTCTTC. It translates to CASSLSHFSSYNEQFF.